The rows below give T cell receptor beta chains drawn from one sample of a study of cytomegalovirus exposure and HLA in healthy donors. TCRdb's copy holds only in-frame clones and misses some; the assay was immunoSEQ multiplex PCR. The table has roughly 77,000 clones, less than 80% seen once; the top ten hold 6.9%. Sequenced material: PBMCs. The receptors stem from a woman aged 45-59 years in good health and CMV-seropositive. The CDR3 runs from the conserved cysteine through the conserved F or W. A D gene is named only where the DNA matches it firmly. Part of the rows lack a size; the others show once, few, many or a class for expanded clones.

V gene	clone size	J gene	D gene	CDR3 protein	CDR3 DNA
TRBV28	NA	TRBJ1-4	NA	CASTLGGRNEKLFF	TGTGCCAGCACCTTGGGAGGGAGAAATGAAAAACTGTTTTTT
TRBV9	NA	TRBJ2-3	TRBD2	CASSVERGREDMQYF	TGTGCCAGCAGCGTAGAGCGGGGGCGGGAAGATATGCAGTATTTT
TRBV5-6	NA	TRBJ1-3	NA	CASSLLSAGASGNTIYF	TGTGCCAGCAGCTTACTTTCGGCAGGGGCCTCTGGAAACACCATATATTTT
TRBV6-5	few	TRBJ1-2	NA	CASKGRGYGYTF	TGTGCCAGCAAGGGAAGGGGGTATGGCTACACCTTC
TRBV9	few	TRBJ1-1	NA	CASSVAGFETEAFF	TGTGCCAGCAGCGTAGCGGGGTTTGAAACTGAAGCTTTCTTT
TRBV5-4	NA	TRBJ1-6	NA	CASSLNRINSPLHF	TGTGCCAGCAGCTTGAACAGGATAAATTCACCCCTCCACTTT
TRBV6-1	NA	TRBJ1-5	NA	CASRGNRAQPQHF	TGTGCCAGCAGGGGGAACAGGGCTCAGCCCCAGCATTTT
TRBV27	NA	TRBJ1-2	NA	CASSLLPTPNYGYTF	TGTGCCAGCAGTTTGCTCCCGACACCTAACTATGGCTACACCTTC
TRBV7-6	NA	TRBJ1-3	NA	CASSSVGNTIYF	TGTGCCAGCAGCTCCGTCGGAAACACCATATATTTT
TRBV2	NA	TRBJ2-1	TRBD2	CASSEVFRGGGNEQFF	TGTGCCAGCAGTGAAGTTTTTCGGGGGGGTGGGAATGAGCAGTTCTTC
TRBV9	NA	TRBJ2-7	TRBD2	CASSERLGGDYYEQYF	TGTGCCAGCAGCGAAAGGTTGGGGGGGGATTACTACGAGCAGTACTTC
TRBV9	NA	TRBJ1-1	NA	CASSVEEGRDTEAFF	TGTGCCAGCAGCGTAGAAGAGGGGAGGGACACTGAAGCTTTCTTT
TRBV28	NA	TRBJ1-5	NA	CASSFSSNQPQHF	TGTGCCAGCAGTTTTAGTAGCAATCAGCCCCAGCATTTT
TRBV7-9	NA	TRBJ2-5	TRBD2	CASSSLAEETQYF	TGTGCCAGCAGCTCACTAGCGGAAGAGACCCAGTACTTC
TRBV5-1	NA	TRBJ2-1	NA	CASSGHRDSPNTREQFF	TGCGCCAGCAGCGGTCACCGGGACTCCCCTAACACGAGGGAGCAGTTCTTC
TRBV7-9	NA	TRBJ1-1	NA	CASSLVARTEAFF	TGTGCCAGCAGCTTGGTGGCCCGCACTGAAGCTTTCTTT
TRBV7-9	NA	TRBJ1-2	NA	CASSPRGGSYGYTF	TGTGCCAGCAGCCCGAGGGGAGGTTCCTATGGCTACACCTTC
TRBV30	NA	TRBJ2-2	NA	CAWSHGRWPGELFF	TGTGCCTGGAGTCATGGTCGTTGGCCCGGGGAGCTGTTTTTT
TRBV5-4	NA	TRBJ2-1	NA	CASSLGARQFF	TGTGCCAGCAGCTTGGGGGCCCGGCAGTTCTTC
TRBV2	NA	TRBJ1-2	NA	CASSESQGSNYGYTF	TGTGCCAGCAGTGAATCCCAGGGATCTAACTATGGCTACACCTTC
TRBV15	NA	TRBJ2-2	TRBD2	CATSRDRSGLAGNTGELFF	TGTGCCACCAGCAGAGATAGAAGCGGACTAGCGGGGAACACCGGGGAGCTGTTTTTT
TRBV5-4	few	TRBJ1-4	NA	CASSADGGATNEKLFF	TGTGCCAGCAGCGCGGATGGGGGGGCAACTAATGAAAAACTGTTTTTT